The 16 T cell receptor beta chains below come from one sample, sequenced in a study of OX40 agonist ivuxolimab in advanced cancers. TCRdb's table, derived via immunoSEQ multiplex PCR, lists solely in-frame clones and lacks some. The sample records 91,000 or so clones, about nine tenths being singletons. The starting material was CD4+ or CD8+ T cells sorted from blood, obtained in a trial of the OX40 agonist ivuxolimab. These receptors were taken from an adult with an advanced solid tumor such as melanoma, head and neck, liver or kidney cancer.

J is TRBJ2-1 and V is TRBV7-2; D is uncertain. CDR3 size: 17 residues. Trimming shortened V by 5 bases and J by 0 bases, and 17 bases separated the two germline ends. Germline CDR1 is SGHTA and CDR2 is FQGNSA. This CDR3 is CASSLSPTWSSYNEQFF. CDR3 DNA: TGTGCCAGCAGCCTTTCGCCGACATGGAGCTCCTACAATGAGCAGTTCTTC.

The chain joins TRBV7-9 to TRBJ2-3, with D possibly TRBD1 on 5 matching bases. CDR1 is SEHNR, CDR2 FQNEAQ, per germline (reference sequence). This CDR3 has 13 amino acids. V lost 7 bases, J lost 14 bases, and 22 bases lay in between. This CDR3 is CASTRTLGQMPYF. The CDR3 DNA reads TGTGCCAGCACCCGGACATTGGGCCAGATGCCGTATTTT.

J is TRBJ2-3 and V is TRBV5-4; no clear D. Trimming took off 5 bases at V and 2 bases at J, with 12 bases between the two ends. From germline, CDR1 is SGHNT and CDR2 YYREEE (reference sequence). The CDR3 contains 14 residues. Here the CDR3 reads CASSDAKVTDTQYF. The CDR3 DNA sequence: TGTGCCAGCAGTGATGCTAAGGTCACAGATACGCAGTATTTT.

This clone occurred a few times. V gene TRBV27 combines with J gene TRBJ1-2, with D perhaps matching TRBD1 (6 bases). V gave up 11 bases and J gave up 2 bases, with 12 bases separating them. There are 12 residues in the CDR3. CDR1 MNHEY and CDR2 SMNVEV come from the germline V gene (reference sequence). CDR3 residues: CALGGGNYGYTF. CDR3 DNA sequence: TGTGCCTTGGGGGGGGGCAACTATGGCTACACCTTC.

CDR3 protein: CASRKTQYYEQYF. CDR3 coding DNA: TGTGCCAGCAGGAAGACGCAATACTACGAGCAGTACTTC. The V gene is TRBV27, the J gene TRBJ2-7; D is undetermined. CDR1 and CDR2 from the germline V gene are MNHEY and SMNVEV (reference sequence). Trimming removed 6 bases at V and 3 bases at J, with 12 bases between. This CDR3 spans 13 amino acids.

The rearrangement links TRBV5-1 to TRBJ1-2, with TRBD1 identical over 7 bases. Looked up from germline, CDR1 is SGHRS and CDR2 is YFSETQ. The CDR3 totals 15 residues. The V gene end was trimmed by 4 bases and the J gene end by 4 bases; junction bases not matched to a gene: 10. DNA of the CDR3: TGCGCCAGCAGCAGGACCGACAGGGAGAGCTATGGCTACACCTTC. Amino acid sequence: CASSRTDRESYGYTF.

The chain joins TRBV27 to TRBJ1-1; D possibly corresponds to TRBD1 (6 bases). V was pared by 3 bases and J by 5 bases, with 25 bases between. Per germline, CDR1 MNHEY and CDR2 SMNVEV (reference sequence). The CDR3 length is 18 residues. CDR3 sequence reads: CASSFILGGALSNTEAFF. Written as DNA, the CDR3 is TGTGCCAGCAGTTTCATCCTAGGGGGGGCCCTTTCCAATACTGAAGCTTTCTTT.

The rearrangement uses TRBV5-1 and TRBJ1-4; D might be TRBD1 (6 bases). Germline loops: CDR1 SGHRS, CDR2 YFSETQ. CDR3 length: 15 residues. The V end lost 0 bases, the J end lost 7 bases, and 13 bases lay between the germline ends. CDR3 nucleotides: TGCGCCAGCAGCTTGGCCAGGGGAGGTGTTGAAAAACTGTTTTTT. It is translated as CASSLARGGVEKLFF.

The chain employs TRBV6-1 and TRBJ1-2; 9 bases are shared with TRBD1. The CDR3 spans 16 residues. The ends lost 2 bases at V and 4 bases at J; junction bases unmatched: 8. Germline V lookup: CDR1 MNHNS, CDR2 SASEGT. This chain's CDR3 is CASSERGTGRIYGYTF. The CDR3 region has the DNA TGTGCCAGCAGTGAAAGAGGGACAGGGAGAATCTATGGCTACACCTTC.

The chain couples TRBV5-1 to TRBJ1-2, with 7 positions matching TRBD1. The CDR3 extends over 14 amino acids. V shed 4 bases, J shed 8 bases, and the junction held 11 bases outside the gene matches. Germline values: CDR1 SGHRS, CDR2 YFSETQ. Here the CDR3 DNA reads TGCGCCAGCAGCCCAGAGGGGGCAGGTGGGGGCTACACCTTC. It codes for CASSPEGAGGGYTF. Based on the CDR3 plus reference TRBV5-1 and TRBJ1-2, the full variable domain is KAGVTQTPRYLIKTRGQQVTLSCSPISGHRSVSWYQQTPGQGLQFLFEYFSETQRNKGNFPGRFSGRQFSNSRSEMNVSTLELGDSALYLCASSPEGAGGGYTFGSGTRLTVV.

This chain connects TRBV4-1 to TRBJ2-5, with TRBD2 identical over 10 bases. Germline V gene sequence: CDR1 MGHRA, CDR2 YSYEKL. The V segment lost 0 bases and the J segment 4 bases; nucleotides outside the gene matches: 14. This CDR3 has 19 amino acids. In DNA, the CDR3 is TGCGCCAGCAGCCAAGATCGGAAACTAGCGGGACTTGATGGAGAGACCCAGTACTTC. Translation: CASSQDRKLAGLDGETQYF.

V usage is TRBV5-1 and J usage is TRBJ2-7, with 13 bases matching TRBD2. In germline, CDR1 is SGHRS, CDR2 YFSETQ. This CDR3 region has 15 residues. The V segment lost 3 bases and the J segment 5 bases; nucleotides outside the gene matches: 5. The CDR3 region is CASSSGTSGIHEQYF. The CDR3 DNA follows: TGCGCCAGCAGCTCCGGGACTAGCGGGATCCACGAGCAGTACTTC.

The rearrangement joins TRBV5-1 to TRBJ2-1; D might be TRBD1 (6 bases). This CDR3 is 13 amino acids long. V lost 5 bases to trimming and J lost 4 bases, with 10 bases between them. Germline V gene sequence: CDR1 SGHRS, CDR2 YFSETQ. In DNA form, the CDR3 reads TGCGCCAGCAGGTTAGGGGGTTACAATGAGCAGTTCTTC. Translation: CASRLGGYNEQFF.

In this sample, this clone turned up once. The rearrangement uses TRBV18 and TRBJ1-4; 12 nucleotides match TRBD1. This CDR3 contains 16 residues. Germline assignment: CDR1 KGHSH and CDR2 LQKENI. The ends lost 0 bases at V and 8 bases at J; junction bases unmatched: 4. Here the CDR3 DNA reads TGTGCCAGCTCACCACCCCCCGGGACAGGGGGCGAAAAACTGTTTTTT. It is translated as CASSPPPGTGGEKLFF.

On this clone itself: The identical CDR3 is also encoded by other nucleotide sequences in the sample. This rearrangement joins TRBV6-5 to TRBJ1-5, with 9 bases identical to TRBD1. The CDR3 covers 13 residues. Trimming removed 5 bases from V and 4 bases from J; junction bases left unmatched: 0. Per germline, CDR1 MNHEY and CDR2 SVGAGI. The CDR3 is CASSGTGNQPQHF. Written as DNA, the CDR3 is TGTGCCAGCAGTGGGACAGGGAATCAGCCCCAGCATTTT.

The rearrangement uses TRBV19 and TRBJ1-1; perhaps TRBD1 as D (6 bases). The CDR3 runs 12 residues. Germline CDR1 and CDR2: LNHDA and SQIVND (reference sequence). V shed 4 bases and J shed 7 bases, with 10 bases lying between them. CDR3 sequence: CASSTRGIEAFF. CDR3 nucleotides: TGTGCCAGTAGTACCAGGGGCATTGAAGCTTTCTTT.